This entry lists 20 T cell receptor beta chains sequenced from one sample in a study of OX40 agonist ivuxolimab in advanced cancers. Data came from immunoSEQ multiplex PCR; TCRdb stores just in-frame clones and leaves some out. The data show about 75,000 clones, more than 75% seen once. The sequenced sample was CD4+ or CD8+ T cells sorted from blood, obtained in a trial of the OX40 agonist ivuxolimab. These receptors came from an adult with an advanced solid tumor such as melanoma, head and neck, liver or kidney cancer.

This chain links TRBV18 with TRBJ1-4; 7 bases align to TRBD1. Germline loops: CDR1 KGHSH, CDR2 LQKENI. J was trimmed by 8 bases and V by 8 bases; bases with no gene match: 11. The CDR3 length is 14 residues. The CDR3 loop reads CASRTGAIGEKLFF. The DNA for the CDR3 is TGTGCCAGCCGAACAGGGGCGATAGGGGAAAAACTGTTTTTT.

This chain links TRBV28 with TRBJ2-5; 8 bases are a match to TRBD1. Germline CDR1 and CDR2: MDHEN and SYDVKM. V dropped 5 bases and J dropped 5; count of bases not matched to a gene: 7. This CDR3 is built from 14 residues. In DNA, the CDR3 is TGTGCCAGCAGTACGGACAGGGCTGAGGAGACCCAGTACTTC. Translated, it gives CASSTDRAEETQYF.

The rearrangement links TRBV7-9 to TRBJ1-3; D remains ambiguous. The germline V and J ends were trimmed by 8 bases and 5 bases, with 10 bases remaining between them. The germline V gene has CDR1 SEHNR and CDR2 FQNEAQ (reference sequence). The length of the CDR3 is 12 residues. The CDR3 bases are TGTGCCAGCGGCGAAACCCGAAACACCATATATTTT. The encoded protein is CASGETRNTIYF.

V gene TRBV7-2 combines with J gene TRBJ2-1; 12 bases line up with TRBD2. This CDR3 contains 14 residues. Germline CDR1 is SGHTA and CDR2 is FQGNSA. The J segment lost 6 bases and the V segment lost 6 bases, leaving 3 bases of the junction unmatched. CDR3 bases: TGTGCCAGCAGTTCTAGCGGGAGGGCCAATGAGCAGTTCTTC. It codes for CASSSSGRANEQFF.

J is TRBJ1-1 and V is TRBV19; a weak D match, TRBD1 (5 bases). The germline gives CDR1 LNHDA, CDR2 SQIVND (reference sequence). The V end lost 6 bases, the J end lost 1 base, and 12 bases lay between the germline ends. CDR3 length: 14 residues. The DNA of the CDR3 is TGTGCCAGTAGACCACGACAGCCGAACACTGAAGCTTTCTTT. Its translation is CASRPRQPNTEAFF.

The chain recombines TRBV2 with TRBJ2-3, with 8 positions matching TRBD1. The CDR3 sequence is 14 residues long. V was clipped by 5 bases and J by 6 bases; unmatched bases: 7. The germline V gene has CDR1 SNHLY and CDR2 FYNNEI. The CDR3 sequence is CASSRVRGLDTQYF. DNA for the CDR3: TGTGCCAGCAGTCGCGTCAGGGGGCTGGATACGCAGTATTTT.

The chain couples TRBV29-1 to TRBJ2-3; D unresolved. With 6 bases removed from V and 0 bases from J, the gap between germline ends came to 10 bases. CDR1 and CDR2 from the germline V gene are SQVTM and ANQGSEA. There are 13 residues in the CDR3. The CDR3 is CSVVVFSTDTQYF. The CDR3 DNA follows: TGCAGCGTCGTGGTGTTTAGCACAGATACGCAGTATTTT.

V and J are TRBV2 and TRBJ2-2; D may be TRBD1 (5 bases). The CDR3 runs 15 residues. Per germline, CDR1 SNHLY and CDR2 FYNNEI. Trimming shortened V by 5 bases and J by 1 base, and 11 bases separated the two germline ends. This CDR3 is CASSRSRVNTGELFF. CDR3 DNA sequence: TGTGCCAGCAGTCGTTCCAGGGTGAACACCGGGGAGCTGTTTTTT.

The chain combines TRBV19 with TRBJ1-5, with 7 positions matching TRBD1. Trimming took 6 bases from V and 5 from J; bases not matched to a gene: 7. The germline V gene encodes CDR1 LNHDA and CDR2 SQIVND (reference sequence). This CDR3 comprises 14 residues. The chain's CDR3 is CASSFGTDYQPQHF. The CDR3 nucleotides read TGTGCCAGTAGCTTCGGGACAGATTATCAGCCCCAGCATTTT.

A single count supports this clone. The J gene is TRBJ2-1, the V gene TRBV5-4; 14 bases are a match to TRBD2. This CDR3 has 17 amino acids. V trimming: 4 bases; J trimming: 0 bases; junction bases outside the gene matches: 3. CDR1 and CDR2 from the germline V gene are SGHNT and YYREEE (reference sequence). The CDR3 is CASSGLAGGSSYNEQFF. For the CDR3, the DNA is TGTGCCAGCAGCGGACTAGCGGGAGGTAGCTCCTACAATGAGCAGTTCTTC.

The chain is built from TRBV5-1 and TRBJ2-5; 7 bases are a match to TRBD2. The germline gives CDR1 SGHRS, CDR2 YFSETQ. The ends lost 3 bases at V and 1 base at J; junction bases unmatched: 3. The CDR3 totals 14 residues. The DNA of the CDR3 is TGCGCCAGCAGCTCGGTAGCGGGCCAAGAGACCCAGTACTTC. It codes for CASSSVAGQETQYF.

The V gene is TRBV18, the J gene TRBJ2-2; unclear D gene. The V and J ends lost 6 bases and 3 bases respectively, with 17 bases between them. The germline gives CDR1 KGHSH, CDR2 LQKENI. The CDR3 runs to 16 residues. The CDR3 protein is CASSPGEASDTGELFF. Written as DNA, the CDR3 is TGTGCCAGCTCGCCCGGCGAGGCTTCCGACACCGGGGAGCTGTTTTTT.

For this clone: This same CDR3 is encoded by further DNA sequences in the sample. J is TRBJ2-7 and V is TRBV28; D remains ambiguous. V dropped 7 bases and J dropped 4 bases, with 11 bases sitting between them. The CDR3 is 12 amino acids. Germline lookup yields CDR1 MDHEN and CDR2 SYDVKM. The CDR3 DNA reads TGTGCCAGCAATTCCGGGCCATACGAGCAGTACTTC. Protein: CASNSGPYEQYF.

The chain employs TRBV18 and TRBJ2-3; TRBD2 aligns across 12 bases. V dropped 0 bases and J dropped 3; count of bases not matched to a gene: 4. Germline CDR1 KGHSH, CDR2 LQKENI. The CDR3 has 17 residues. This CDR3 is CASSPPRGLAGTDTQYF. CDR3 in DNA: TGTGCCAGCTCACCACCTCGCGGACTAGCGGGAACAGATACGCAGTATTTT.

DNA of the CDR3: TGTGCCAGCAGGACCGGGGCGTTCGGTTCACCCCTCCACTTT. Its translation is CASRTGAFGSPLHF. This rearrangement joins TRBV6-5 to TRBJ1-6; possibly TRBD1 for D (5 bases). CDR1 and CDR2 from the germline V gene are MNHEY and SVGAGI. The CDR3 consists of 14 residues. Trimming removed 6 bases at V and 9 bases at J, with 15 bases between.

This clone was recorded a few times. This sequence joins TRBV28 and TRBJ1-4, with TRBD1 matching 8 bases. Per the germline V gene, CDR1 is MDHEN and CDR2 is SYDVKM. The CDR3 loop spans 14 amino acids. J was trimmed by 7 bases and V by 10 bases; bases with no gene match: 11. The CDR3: CATIPGGLSEKLFF. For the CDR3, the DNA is TGTGCCACGATCCCAGGGGGCTTAAGTGAAAAACTGTTTTTT.

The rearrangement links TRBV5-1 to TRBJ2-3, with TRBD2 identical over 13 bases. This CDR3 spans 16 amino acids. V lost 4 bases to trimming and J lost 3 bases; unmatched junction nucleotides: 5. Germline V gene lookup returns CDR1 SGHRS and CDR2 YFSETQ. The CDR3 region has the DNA TGCGCCAGCAGCCTGGGACTAGCGGGGATAACAGATACGCAGTATTTT. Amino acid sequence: CASSLGLAGITDTQYF. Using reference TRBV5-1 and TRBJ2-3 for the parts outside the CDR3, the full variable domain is KAGVTQTPRYLIKTRGQQVTLSCSPISGHRSVSWYQQTPGQGLQFLFEYFSETQRNKGNFPGRFSGRQFSNSRSEMNVSTLELGDSALYLCASSLGLAGITDTQYFGPGTRLTVL.

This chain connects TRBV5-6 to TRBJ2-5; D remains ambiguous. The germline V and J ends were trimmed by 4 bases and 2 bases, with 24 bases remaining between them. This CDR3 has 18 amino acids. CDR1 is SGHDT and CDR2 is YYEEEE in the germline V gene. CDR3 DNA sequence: TGTGCCAGCAGCCTTCTGACCCCAGTCAGTCCTAATCAAGAGACCCAGTACTTC. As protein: CASSLLTPVSPNQETQYF. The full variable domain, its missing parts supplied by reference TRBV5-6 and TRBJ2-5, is DAGVTQSPTHLIKTRGQQVTLRCSPKSGHDTVSWYQQALGQGPQFIFQYYEEEERQRGNFPDRFSGHQFPNYSSELNVNALLLGDSALYLCASSLLTPVSPNQETQYFGPGTRLLVL.

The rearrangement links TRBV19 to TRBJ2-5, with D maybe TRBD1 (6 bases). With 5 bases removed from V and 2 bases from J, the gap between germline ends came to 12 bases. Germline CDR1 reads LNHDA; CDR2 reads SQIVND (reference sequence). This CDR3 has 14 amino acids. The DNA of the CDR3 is TGTGCCAGTAGTCAGGGGACGGAACAAGAGACCCAGTACTTC. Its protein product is CASSQGTEQETQYF.

CDR3 sequence: CASSRLPNTGELFF. Here the CDR3 DNA reads TGTGCCAGTAGTAGACTACCGAACACCGGGGAGCTGTTTTTT. V usage is TRBV19 and J usage is TRBJ2-2; D possibly corresponds to TRBD2 (5 bases). Trimming removed 4 bases from V and 0 bases from J, with 6 bases in between. This CDR3 has 14 residues. Germline lookup yields CDR1 LNHDA and CDR2 SQIVND (reference sequence).